The 13 T cell receptor beta chains below come from one sample, sequenced in a study of CD8 T cells in ankylosing spondylitis (TCRdb year 2017). Receptors were amplified or captured by 5' RACE. Sequencing used an Illumina HiSeq 2500. TCRdb handled the public reads itself, with Q25 trimming in fastp and clone calling in MiXCR, and kept productive beta chains. For every CDR3 protein sequence, its rows merge into one entry that carries the most common genes and DNA. The sample table lists about 96,000 distinct CDR3 sequences, more than 25% of them with a count of one. The ten largest clones take up about 60% of the sample. Sequenced sample: blood, either unsorted or a sorted T cell fraction (not recorded which). Receptors were obtained from a male donor with ankylosing spondylitis or in good health (not recorded which).

In this sample, this clonotype turned up a few times. The chain employs TRBV10-3 and TRBJ2-7, with no clear D. The CDR3 is made up of 12 amino acids. Trimming pared 4 bases from V and 3 bases from J, leaving 7 bases between. Germline V lookup: CDR1 ENHRY, CDR2 SYGVKD. CDR3 in DNA: TGTGCCATCAGTGCGTCTCTCTACGAGCAGTACGTC. Protein product: CAISASLYEQYV.

This clonotype showed up just a few times. The chain links TRBV9 to TRBJ2-1; 9 bases match TRBD2. In germline, CDR1 is SGDLS, CDR2 YYNGEE. V lost 3 bases and J lost 5; bases outside the gene matches: 6. The CDR3 loop spans 15 amino acids. This chain's CDR3 is CASSGLAGQDNEQFF. The DNA of the CDR3 is TGTGCCAGCAGCGGGCTAGCGGGACAAGACAATGAGCAGTTCTTC.

This chain links TRBV11-2 with TRBJ2-1; 14 nucleotides align to TRBD2. The CDR3 has 21 residues. The trim removed 0 bases at V and 1 base at J, leaving 11 bases unmatched. Germline V gene lookup returns CDR1 SGHAT and CDR2 FQNNGV. The CDR3 nucleotides are TGTGCCAGCAGCTTAGACTTTGCGACTAGCGGGAGGGCAAGGTCCTACAATGAGCAGTTCTTC. Its protein is CASSLDFATSGRARSYNEQFF.

This sequence joins TRBV14 and TRBJ1-1; no firm D call. Trimming cost V 3 bases and J 3 bases, with 8 bases left between them. The CDR3 is 13 amino acids. CDR1 and CDR2 from the germline V gene are SGHDN and FVKESK. CDR3 loop: CASSQDRDTEAFF. CDR3 DNA: TGTGCCAGCAGCCAGGACCGGGACACTGAAGCTTTCTTT.

This chain uses TRBV3-1 with TRBJ1-1; 8 bases fit TRBD1. CDR1 and CDR2 from the germline V gene are LGHDT and YNNKEL (reference sequence). The CDR3 is 13 amino acids. V gave up 10 bases and J gave up 2 bases; unmatched junction bases: 6. The CDR3 sequence is CATGGQGNTEAFF. The CDR3 coding sequence is TGTGCCACCGGAGGACAGGGTAACACTGAAGCTTTCTTT.

The rearrangement uses TRBV3-1 and TRBJ1-1; D call uncertain. The CDR3 has 16 residues. Trimming stripped 1 base from V and 5 bases from J, with 17 bases between. Germline V gives CDR1 LGHDT, CDR2 YNNKEL (reference sequence). The CDR3 DNA sequence: TGTGCCAGCAGCCAAGTGTTGAAAGGTTCGGAAACTGAAGCTTTCTTT. Translating it yields CASSQVLKGSETEAFF.

The J gene is TRBJ2-2, the V gene TRBV20-1; 9 nucleotides line up with TRBD1. Germline CDR1 and CDR2: DFQATT and SNEGSKA (reference sequence). The CDR3 has 14 residues. V trimming: 5 bases; J trimming: 3 bases; junction bases outside the gene matches: 4. CDR3 in amino acids: CSAEGQGDTGELFF. CDR3 bases: TGCAGTGCTGAGGGACAGGGCGACACCGGGGAGCTGTTTTTT.

In DNA, the CDR3 is TGTGCCAGCAGCTTAGGGCGGGAGATCTGGAATGAGCAGTTCTTC. Its translation is CASSLGREIWNEQFF. The chain combines TRBV7-3 with TRBJ2-1; 7 nucleotides align to TRBD2. The V and J ends lost 2 bases and 7 bases, in that order; junction bases with no gene match: 8. The CDR3 contains 15 residues. CDR1 and CDR2 (germline): SGHTA, FQGTGA.

The chain joins TRBV12-3 or TRBV12-4 to TRBJ2-3; D remains unclear. This CDR3 has 13 amino acids. The V end was cut by 3 bases, the J end by 3 bases, with 7 bases between. This chain's CDR3 is CASSFWETDTQYF. CDR3 nucleotide sequence: TGTGCCAGCAGTTTCTGGGAAACAGATACGCAGTATTTT.

This clonotype has only a few counts. The chain has TRBV14 and TRBJ2-1; D is undetermined. The CDR3 consists of 13 residues. Trimming stripped 2 bases from V and 1 base from J, with 3 bases between. Germline V gene sequence: CDR1 SGHDN, CDR2 FVKESK. The CDR3 nucleotides read TGTGCCAGCAGCCAAATTTCCTACAATGAGCAGTTCTTC. It specifies CASSQISYNEQFF.

V usage is TRBV12-3 or TRBV12-4 and J usage is TRBJ2-2; TRBD1 is a possible D gene (8 bases). There are 16 residues in the CDR3. V lost 6 bases and J lost 6, with 20 bases in between. The CDR3: CASSQGAGVSSGELFF. CDR3 DNA: TGTGCCAGCAGCCAGGGGGCGGGAGTAAGTTCCGGGGAGCTGTTTTTT.

This clonotype was seen a handful of times. This sequence joins TRBV2 and TRBJ1-4; D is unclear. The germline V gene has CDR1 SNHLY and CDR2 FYNNEI. Trimming removed 5 bases at V and 3 bases at J, with 7 bases between. There are 13 residues in the CDR3. The CDR3 DNA reads TGTGCCAGCAGTCAGGAGTCTAATGAAAAACTGTTTTTT. Protein product: CASSQESNEKLFF.

The V call is TRBV20-1, the J call TRBJ2-1, with D possibly matching TRBD1 (5 bases). Germline assignment: CDR1 DFQATT and CDR2 SNEGSKA (reference sequence). The CDR3 sequence is 15 residues long. The V end lost 0 bases, the J end lost 0 bases, and 9 bases lay between the germline ends. The CDR3 DNA follows: TGCAGTGCTAGAGATCAGGGAAGCTCCTACAATGAGCAGTTCTTC. Protein: CSARDQGSSYNEQFF.